The present entry profiles one T cell receptor beta chain with its context. As yet, its antigen is unknown. The data stem from a study of T cell responses to AZD1222 COVID-19 vaccine. Study-level results: At study baseline, merely over 5 AZD1222 recipients were seropositive.

The protocol was immunoSEQ multiplex PCR, while the TCRdb copy is restricted to in-frame clones and leaves out a portion. The sample has roughly 100,000 clones; over 80% are singletons. The CDR3 runs 15 residues. Trimming took off 3 bases at V and 5 bases at J, with 16 bases between the two ends. The V gene's germline CDR1 is SGHVS and CDR2 FQNEAQ. The receptor was isolated from an adult in good health. This chain uses TRBV7-8 with TRBJ1-1; D possibly corresponds to TRBD1 (6 bases). The sequencing here drew on peripheral blood, taken on day 0 of AZD1222 vaccination. CDR3 coding DNA: TGTGCCAGCAGCTTCATGGGCAGGGGAGGTACTGAAGCTTTCTTT. Residues: CASSFMGRGGTEAFF.